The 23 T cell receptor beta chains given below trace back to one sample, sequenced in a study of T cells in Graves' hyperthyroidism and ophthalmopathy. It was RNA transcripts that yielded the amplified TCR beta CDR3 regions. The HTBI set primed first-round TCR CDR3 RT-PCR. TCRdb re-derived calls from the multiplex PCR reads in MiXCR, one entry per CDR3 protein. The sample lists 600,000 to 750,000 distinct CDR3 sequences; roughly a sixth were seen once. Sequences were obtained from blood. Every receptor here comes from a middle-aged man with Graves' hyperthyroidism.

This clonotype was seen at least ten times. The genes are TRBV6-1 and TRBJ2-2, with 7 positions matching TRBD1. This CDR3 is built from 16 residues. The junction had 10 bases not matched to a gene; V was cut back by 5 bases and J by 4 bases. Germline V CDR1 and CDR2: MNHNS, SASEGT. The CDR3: CASSTATGFGTGELFF. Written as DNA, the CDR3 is TGTGCCAGCAGTACCGCGACAGGGTTTGGCACCGGGGAGCTGTTTTTT.

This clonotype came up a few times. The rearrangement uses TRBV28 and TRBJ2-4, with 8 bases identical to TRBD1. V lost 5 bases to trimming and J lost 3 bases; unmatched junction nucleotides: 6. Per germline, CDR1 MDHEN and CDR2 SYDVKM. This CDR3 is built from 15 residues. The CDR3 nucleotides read TGTGCCAGCAGTACAGGGACAGGCGGCAAAAACATTCAGTACTTC. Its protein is CASSTGTGGKNIQYF. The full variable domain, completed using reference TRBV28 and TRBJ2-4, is DVKVTQSSRYLVKRTGEKVFLECVQDMDHENMFWYRQDPGLGLRLIYFSYDVKMKEKGDIPEGYSVSREKKERFSLILESASTNQTSMYLCASSTGTGGKNIQYFGAGTRLSVL.

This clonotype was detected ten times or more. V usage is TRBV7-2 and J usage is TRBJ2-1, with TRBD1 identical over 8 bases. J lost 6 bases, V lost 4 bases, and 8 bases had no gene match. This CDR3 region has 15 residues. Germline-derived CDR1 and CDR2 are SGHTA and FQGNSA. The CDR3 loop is CASSSRQGWGNEQFF. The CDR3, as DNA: TGTGCCAGCAGCTCGAGACAGGGGTGGGGCAATGAGCAGTTCTTC.

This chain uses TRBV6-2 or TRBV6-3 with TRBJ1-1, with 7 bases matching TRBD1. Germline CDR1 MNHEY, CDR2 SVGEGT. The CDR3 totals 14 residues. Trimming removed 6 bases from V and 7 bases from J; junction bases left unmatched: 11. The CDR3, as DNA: TGTGCCAGCAGATCCAGACAGGGTGGGATTGAAGCTTTCTTT. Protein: CASRSRQGGIEAFF.

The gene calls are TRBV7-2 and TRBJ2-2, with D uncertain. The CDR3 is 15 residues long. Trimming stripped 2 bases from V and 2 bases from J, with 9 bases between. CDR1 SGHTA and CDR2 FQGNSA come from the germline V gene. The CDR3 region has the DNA TGTGCCAGCAGCTTACTTCCTTTAAACACCGGGGAGCTGTTTTTT. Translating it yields CASSLLPLNTGELFF.

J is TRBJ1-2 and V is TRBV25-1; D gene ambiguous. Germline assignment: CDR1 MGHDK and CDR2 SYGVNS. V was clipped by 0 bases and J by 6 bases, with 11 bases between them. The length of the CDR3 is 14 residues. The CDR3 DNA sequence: TGTGCCAGCAGTGAATACCCCCACCGGGATGGCTACACCTTC. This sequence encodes CASSEYPHRDGYTF.

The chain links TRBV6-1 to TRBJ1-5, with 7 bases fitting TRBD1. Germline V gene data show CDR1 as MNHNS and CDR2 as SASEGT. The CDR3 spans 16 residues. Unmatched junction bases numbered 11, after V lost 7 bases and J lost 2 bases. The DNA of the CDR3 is TGTGCCAGCACTGATAGAGGGGGCGTCGGCAATCAGCCCCAGCATTTT. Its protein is CASTDRGGVGNQPQHF.

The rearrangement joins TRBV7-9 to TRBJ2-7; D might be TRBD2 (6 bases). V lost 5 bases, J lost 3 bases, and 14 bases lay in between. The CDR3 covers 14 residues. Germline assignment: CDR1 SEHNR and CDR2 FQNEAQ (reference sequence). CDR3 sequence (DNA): TGTGCCAGCAGCCCCCCGGGACTGGGCTACGAGCAGTACTTC. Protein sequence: CASSPPGLGYEQYF.

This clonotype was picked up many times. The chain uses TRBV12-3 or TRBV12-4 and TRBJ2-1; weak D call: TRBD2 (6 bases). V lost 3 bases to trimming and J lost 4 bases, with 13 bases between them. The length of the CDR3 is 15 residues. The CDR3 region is CASSLKRAYYNEQFF. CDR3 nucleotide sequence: TGTGCCAGCAGTTTGAAGCGGGCCTATTACAATGAGCAGTTCTTC.

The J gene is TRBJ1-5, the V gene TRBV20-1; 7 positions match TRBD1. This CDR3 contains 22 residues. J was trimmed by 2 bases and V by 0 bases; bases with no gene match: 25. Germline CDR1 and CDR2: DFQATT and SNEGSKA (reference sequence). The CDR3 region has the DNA TGCAGTGCTAGAGATGTCAAGTATTGGGGGCGGCAGGGGGTAATTGGCAATCAGCCCCAGCATTTT. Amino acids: CSARDVKYWGRQGVIGNQPQHF.

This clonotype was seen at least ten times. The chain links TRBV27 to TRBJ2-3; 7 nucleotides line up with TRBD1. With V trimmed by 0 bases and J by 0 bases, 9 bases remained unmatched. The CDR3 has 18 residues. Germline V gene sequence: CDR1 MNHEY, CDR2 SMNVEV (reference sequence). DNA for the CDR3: TGTGCCAGCAGTTTATCAATCTTACCGGGACAGAGCACAGATACGCAGTATTTT. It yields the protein CASSLSILPGQSTDTQYF.

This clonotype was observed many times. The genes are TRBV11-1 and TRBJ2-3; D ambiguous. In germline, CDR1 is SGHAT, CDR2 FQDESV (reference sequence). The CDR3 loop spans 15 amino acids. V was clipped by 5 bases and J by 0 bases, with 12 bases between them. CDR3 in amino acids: CASSRSASSTDTQYF. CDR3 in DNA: TGTGCCAGCAGCCGGAGTGCTTCGAGCACAGATACGCAGTATTTT. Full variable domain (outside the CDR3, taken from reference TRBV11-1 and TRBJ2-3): EAEVAQSPRYKITEKSQAVAFWCDPISGHATLYWYRQILGQGPELLVQFQDESVVDDSQLPKDRFSAERLKGVDSTLKIQPAELGDSAMYLCASSRSASSTDTQYFGPGTRLTVL.

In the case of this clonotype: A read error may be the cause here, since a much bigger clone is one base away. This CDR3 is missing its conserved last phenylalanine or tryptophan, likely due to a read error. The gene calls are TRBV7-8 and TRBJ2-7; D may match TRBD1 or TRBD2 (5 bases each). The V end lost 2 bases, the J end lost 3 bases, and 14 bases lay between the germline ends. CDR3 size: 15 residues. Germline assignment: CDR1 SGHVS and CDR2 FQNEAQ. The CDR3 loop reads CASSLLGTGNYEQYL. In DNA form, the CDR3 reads TGTGCCAGCAGCTTATTGGGGACCGGGAACTACGAGCAGTACCTC.

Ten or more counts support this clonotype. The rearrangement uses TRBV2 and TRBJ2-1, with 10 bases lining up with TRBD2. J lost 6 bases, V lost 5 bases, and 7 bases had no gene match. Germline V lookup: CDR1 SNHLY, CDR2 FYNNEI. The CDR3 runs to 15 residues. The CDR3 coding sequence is TGTGCCAGCAGTTCGCTAGCGGGAGTGAGCAATGAGCAGTTCTTC. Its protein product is CASSSLAGVSNEQFF.

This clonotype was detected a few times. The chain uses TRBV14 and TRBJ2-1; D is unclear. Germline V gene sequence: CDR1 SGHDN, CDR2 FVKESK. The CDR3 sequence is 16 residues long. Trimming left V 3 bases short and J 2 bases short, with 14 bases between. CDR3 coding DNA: TGTGCCAGCAGCCAGTCCGACTGGAAGGCCTACAATGAGCAGTTCTTC. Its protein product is CASSQSDWKAYNEQFF.

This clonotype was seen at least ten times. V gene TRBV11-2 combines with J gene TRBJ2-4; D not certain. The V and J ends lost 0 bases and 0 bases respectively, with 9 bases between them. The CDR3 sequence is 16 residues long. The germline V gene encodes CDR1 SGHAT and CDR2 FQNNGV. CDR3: CASSLEPTLAKNIQYF. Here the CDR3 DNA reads TGTGCCAGCAGCTTAGAACCTACACTAGCCAAAAACATTCAGTACTTC.

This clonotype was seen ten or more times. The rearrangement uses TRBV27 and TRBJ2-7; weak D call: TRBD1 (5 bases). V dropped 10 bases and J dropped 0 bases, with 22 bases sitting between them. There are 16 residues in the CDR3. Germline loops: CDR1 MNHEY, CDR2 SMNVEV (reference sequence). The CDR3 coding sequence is TGTGCCAACAGGCGTAAGGGCCCCAAAAGCTCCTACGAGCAGTACTTC. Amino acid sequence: CANRRKGPKSSYEQYF.

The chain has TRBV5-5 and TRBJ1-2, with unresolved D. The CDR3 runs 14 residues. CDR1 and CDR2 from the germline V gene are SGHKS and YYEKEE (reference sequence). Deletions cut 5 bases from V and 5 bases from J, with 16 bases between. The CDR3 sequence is CASRRDLGGYGYTF. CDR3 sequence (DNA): TGTGCCAGCAGGCGTGACCTCGGCGGGTATGGCTACACCTTC. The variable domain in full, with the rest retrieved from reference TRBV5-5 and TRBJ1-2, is DAGVTQSPTHLIKTRGQQVTLRCSPISGHKSVSWYQQVLGQGPQFIFQYYEKEERGRGNFPDRFSARQFPNYSSELNVNALLLGDSALYLCASRRDLGGYGYTFGSGTRLTVV.

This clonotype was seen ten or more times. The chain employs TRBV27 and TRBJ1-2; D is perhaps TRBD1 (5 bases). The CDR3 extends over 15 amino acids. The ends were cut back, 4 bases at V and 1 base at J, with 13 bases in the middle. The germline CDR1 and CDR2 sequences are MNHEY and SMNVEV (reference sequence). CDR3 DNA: TGTGCCAGCAGTTCCTGGGACGCAGTTAACTATGGCTACACCTTC. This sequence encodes CASSSWDAVNYGYTF.

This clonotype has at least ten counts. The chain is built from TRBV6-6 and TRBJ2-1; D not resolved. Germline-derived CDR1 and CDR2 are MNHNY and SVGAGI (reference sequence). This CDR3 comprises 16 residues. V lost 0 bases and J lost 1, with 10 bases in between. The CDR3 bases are TGTGCCAGCAGTTACTCAGTGGGCCGGTCCTACAATGAGCAGTTCTTC. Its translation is CASSYSVGRSYNEQFF.

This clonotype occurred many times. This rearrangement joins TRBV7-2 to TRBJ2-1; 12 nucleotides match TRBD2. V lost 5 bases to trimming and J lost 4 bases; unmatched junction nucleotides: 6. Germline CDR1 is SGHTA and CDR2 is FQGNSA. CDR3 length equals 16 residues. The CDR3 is CASSIRTSGAYNEQFF. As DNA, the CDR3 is TGTGCCAGCAGCATCCGGACTAGCGGGGCTTACAATGAGCAGTTCTTC.

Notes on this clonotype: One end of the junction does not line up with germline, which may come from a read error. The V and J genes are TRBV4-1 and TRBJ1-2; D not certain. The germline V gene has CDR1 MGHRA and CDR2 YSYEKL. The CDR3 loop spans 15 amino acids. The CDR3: CASSRTVSFNYGYTF. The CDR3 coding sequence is TGCGCCAGCAGCCGCACGGTCAGTTTTAACTACGGCTACACCTTC.

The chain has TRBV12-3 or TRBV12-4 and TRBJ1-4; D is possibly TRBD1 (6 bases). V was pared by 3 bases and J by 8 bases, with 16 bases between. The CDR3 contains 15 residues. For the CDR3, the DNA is TGTGCCAGCAGTTTCCCGTCAACAGGGCGGGAAAAACTGTTTTTT. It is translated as CASSFPSTGREKLFF.